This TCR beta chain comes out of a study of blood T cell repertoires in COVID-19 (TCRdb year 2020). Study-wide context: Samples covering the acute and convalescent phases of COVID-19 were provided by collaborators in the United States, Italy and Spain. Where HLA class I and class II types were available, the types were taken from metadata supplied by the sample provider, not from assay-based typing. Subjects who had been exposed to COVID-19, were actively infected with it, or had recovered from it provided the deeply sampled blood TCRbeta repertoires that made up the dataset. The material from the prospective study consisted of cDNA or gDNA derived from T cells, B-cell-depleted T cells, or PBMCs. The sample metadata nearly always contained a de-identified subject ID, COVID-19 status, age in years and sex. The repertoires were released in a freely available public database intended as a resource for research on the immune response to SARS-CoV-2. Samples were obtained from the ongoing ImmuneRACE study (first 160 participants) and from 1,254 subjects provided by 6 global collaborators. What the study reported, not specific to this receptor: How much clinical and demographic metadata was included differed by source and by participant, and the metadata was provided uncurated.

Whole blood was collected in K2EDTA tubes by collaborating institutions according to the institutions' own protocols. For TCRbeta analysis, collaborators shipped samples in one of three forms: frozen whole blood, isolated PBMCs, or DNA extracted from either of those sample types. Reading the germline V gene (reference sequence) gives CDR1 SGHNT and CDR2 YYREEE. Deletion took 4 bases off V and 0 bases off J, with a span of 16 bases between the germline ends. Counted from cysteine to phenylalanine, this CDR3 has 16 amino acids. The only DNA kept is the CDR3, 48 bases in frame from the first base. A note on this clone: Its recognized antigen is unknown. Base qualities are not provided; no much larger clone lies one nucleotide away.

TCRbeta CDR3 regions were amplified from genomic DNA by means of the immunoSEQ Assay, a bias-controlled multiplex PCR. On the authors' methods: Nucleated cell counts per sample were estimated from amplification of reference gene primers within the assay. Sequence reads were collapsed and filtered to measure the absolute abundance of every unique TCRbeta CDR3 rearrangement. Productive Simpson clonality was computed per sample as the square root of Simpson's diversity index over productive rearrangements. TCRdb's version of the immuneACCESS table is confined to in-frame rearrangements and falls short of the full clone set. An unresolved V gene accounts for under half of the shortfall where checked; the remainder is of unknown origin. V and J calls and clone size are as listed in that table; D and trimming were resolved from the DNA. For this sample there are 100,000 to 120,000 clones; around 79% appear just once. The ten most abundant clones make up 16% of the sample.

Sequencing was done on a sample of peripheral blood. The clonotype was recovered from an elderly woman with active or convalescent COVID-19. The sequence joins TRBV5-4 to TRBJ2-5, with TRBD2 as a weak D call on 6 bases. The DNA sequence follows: TGTGCCAGCAGCCGTAGATTAGCTAGCGACCAAGAGACCCAGTACTTC. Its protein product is CASSRRLASDQETQYF.